A selection of T cell receptor beta chains follows, all from one sample in a study of T cell repertoires in cytomegalovirus infection. TCRdb redid the calling of the reads with MiXCR, one entry per CDR3 protein. The table has 400,000 to 550,000 distinct CDR3 sequences, around 10% seen once; the top ten hold roughly 10%. The sample consisted of PBMCs. All receptors derive from a human donor in good health (CMV status not recorded). Some clones in this sample may be carry-over from other donors' samples. Both conserved end residues are part of each CDR3. The D gene is left open where the match is weak. A clone size is listed for some rows: how often the clone was seen (once, few, many), or a class if it is expanded.

v_gene	abundance	j_gene	d_gene	CDR3aa	CDR3nt
TRBV15	many	TRBJ1-5	TRBD1	CATSRATGGGPQHF	TGTGCCACCAGCAGGGCGACAGGGGGAGGGCCCCAGCATTTT
TRBV20-1	.	TRBJ1-1	.	CSATYTNTEAFF	TGCAGTGCTACCTACACGAACACTGAAGCTTTCTTT
TRBV7-1	.	TRBJ1-2	TRBD1	CASSPPGQGAKGYTF	TGTGCCAGCAGCCCTCCGGGACAGGGGGCAAAGGGCTACACCTTC
TRBV27	few	TRBJ1-1	.	CASSLEAGAKAFF	TGTGCCAGCAGTTTGGAGGCGGGGGCGAAAGCTTTCTTT
TRBV5-1	.	TRBJ1-5	TRBD1	CASRLGQEDQPQHF	TGCGCCAGCAGGCTAGGACAGGAAGATCAGCCCCAGCATTTT
TRBV20-1	many	TRBJ2-7	.	CSANGQSNSYEQYF	TGCAGTGCCAACGGACAGTCGAACTCCTACGAGCAGTACTTC
TRBV11-2	few	TRBJ2-3	TRBD1	CASSLGADRGSHRQYF	TGTGCCAGCAGCTTAGGTGCGGACAGGGGGTCCCATAGGCAGTATTTT
TRBV10-3	many	TRBJ2-1	.	CAISGATRRYNEQFF	TGTGCCATCAGTGGGGCGACTAGGAGGTACAATGAGCAGTTCTTC
TRBV28	many	TRBJ2-5	TRBD2	CASSLTGLAEETQYF	TGTGCCAGCAGTTTGACCGGACTAGCGGAAGAGACCCAGTACTTC
TRBV6-1	few	TRBJ2-4	.	CASRVNGLAKNIQYF	TGTGCCAGCAGAGTAAACGGTCTAGCCAAAAACATTCAGTACTTC
TRBV7-2	many	TRBJ2-7	TRBD2	CASSQLGSGTSGSASSYEQYF	TGTGCCAGCAGTCAACTGGGATCCGGGACTAGCGGGAGCGCGAGCTCCTACGAGCAGTACTTC
TRBV20-1	few	TRBJ2-7	.	CSAGPSASSYEQYF	TGCAGTGCTGGCCCTAGCGCGAGCTCCTACGAGCAGTACTTC
TRBV28	few	TRBJ2-7	.	CASSSSRDPREQYF	TGTGCCAGCAGTAGCTCCCGGGACCCTAGGGAGCAGTACTTC
TRBV27	.	TRBJ2-1	TRBD1	CASSTLGQINEQFF	TGTGCCAGCAGTACTCTGGGACAGATCAATGAGCAGTTCTTC
TRBV7-9	many	TRBJ2-3	TRBD2	CASSDGLADTDTQYF	TGTGCCAGCAGCGACGGACTAGCGGACACAGATACGCAGTATTTT
TRBV10-3	many	TRBJ1-5	.	CAIRAAGVNQPQHF	TGTGCCATCAGGGCAGCAGGGGTCAATCAGCCCCAGCATTTT
TRBV28	many	TRBJ2-4	TRBD2	CASSPGSGTSGGLAKNIQYF	TGTGCCAGCAGTCCCGGATCTGGGACTAGCGGGGGATTAGCCAAAAACATTCAGTACTTC
TRBV7-2	many	TRBJ2-7	.	CASILGGGQPLGEQYF	TGTGCCAGCATCCTAGGGGGGGGACAGCCGCTAGGCGAGCAGTACTTC
TRBV29-1	many	TRBJ2-5	.	CSVGVREETQYF	TGCAGCGTTGGGGTCAGGGAAGAGACCCAGTACTTC
TRBV24-1	.	TRBJ2-7	TRBD1	CATSTGTDPYEQYF	TGTGCCACCAGCACCGGGACAGATCCCTACGAGCAGTACTTC
TRBV12-3/TRBV12-4	many	TRBJ1-1	.	CASSFVSGAEAFF	TGTGCCAGCAGTTTTGTGTCCGGGGCTGAAGCTTTCTTT
TRBV29-1	many	TRBJ1-1	.	CSALRGLSHTEAFF	TGCAGCGCCCTTCGGGGACTCAGTCACACTGAAGCTTTCTTT